This TCR beta chain was sequenced for a study of CD8 T cells in ankylosing spondylitis. TCRdb re-called the 5' RACE reads with MiXCR, one entry per CDR3 protein. The data contain just under 350,000 distinct CDR3 sequences, roughly 15% of them singletons. The sample holds a few counts of this clonotype. Specimen: blood, either unsorted or a sorted T cell fraction (not recorded which). The TCR comes from a male donor with ankylosing spondylitis or in good health (not recorded which).

Written as DNA, the CDR3 is TGTGCCAGCAGTGAAGCATTCGGCGCTAACTATGGCTACACCTTC. As protein: CASSEAFGANYGYTF. The chain combines TRBV6-1 with TRBJ1-2; D gene ambiguous. Germline V gives CDR1 MNHNS, CDR2 SASEGT. The ends were cut back, 0 bases at V and 0 bases at J, with 8 bases in the middle. There are 15 residues in the CDR3.